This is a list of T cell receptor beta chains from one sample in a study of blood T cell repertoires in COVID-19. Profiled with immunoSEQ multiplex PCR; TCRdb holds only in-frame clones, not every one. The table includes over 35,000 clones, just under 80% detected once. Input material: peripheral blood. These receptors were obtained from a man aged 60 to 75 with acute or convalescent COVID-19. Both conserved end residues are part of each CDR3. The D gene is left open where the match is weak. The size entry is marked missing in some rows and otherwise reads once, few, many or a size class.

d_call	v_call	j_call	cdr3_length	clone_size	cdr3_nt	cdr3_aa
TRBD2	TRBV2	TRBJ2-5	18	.	TGTGCCAGCAGTGAACCTCTACTAGCGGGAGTGAATTTTGAGACCCAGTACTTC	CASSEPLLAGVNFETQYF
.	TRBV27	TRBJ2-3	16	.	TGTGCCAGCAGTTACTTAACAGGGCTGAGCACAGATACGCAGTATTTT	CASSYLTGLSTDTQYF
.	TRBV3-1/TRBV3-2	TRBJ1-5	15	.	TGTGCCAGCAGCCAAGATTCCGGGATGGGGCAGCCCCAGCATTTT	CASSQDSGMGQPQHF
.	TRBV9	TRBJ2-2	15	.	TGTGCCAGCAGCGTAGCTAATTTGGGGCAAGGGGAGCTGTTTTTT	CASSVANLGQGELFF
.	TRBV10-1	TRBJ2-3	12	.	TGCGCCAGCAGCGACGACTGGAATACGCAGTATTTT	CASSDDWNTQYF
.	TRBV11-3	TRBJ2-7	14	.	TGTGCCAGCAGCTTAGGCGGGAATTCCTACGAGCAGTACTTC	CASSLGGNSYEQYF
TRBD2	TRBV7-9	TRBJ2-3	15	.	TGTGCCACCGAGCTCCCACGTCCCGGCGGGGGTATCCAGTATTTT	CATELPRPGGGIQYF
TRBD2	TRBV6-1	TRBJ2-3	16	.	TGTGCCAGCAGTGCGAGCGGGAGATGGGGCACAGATACGCAGTATTTT	CASSASGRWGTDTQYF
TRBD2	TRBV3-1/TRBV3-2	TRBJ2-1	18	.	TGTGCCAGCAGCCAAGGCCCAGGGAGGGCGGGAAAAGACGATGAGCAGTTCTTC	CASSQGPGRAGKDDEQFF
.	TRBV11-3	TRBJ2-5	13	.	TGTGCCAGCAGCTTAGATCTCCAAGAGACCCAGTACTTC	CASSLDLQETQYF
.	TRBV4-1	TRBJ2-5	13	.	TGCGCCAGCAGCCAGTCCAGTTTGCAGACCCAGTACTTC	CASSQSSLQTQYF
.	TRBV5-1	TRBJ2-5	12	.	TGCGCCAGCAGCGCTGAGGGAGAGACCCAGTACTTC	CASSAEGETQYF
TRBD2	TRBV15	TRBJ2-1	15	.	TGTGCCACCAGCAGAGAGGCTGCTAGCGGGAATGAGCAGTTCTTC	CATSREAASGNEQFF
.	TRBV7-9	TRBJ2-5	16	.	TGTGCCAGCAGCCGGAGGACGGCGACAGGTCAAGAGACCCAGTACTTC	CASSRRTATGQETQYF
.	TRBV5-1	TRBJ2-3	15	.	TGCGCCAGCAAGCTACAGGGCCATTACGCAGATACGCAGTATTTT	CASKLQGHYADTQYF
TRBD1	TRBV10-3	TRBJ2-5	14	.	TGTGCCATCAGCCAACGACAGGGGAAGGAGACCCAGTACTTC	CAISQRQGKETQYF
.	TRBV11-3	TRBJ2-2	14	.	TGTGCCACTCATGCGGGAATCGTTATCGGGGAGCTGTTTTTT	CATHAGIVIGELFF
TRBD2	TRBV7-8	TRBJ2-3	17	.	TGTGCCAGCAGCTTACAAGCCGGGACTAGTAGTCCAGATACGCAGTATTTT	CASSLQAGTSSPDTQYF
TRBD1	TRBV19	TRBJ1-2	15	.	TGTGCCAGTAGCCAAAACAGGGGGCCCCTCTATGGCTACACCTTC	CASSQNRGPLYGYTF
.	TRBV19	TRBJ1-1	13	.	TGTGCCAGTAGTAAACCACTAACCACTGAAGCTTTCTTT	CASSKPLTTEAFF
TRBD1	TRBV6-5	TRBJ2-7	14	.	TGTGCCAGCAGTCTACAGGGGGTACTTCGCGAGCAGTACTTC	CASSLQGVLREQYF
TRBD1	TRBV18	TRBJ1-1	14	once	TGTGCCAGCTCACCCAGACAGGGAATATTTGAAGCTTTCTTT	CASSPRQGIFEAFF
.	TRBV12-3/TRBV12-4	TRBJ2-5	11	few	TGTGCCAGCGGACATTTAGAGACCCAGTACTTC	CASGHLETQYF
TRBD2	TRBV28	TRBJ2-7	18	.	TGTGCCAGCAGTTTAAGAGGTTTTAGCGGGAGGGCCTCCAACGAGCAGTACTTC	CASSLRGFSGRASNEQYF
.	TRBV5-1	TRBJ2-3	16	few	TGCGCCAGCAGCCCGGGACTTCAGTTTAGCACAGATACGCAGTATTTT	CASSPGLQFSTDTQYF
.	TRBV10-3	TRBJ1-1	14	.	TGTGCCATCAGTGAGACCGGACAGAACACTGAAGCTTTCTTT	CAISETGQNTEAFF
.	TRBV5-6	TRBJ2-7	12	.	TGTGCCAGCAGAGGGGGATCCTACGAGCAGTACTTC	CASRGGSYEQYF
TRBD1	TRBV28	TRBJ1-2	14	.	TGTGCCAGCAGTTCGGACAGGGCCGGGTATGGCTACACCTTC	CASSSDRAGYGYTF
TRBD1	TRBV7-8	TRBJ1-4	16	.	TGTGCCAGCAGCTCCGTCTGGGGACAGGGTAATGAAAAACTGTTTTTT	CASSSVWGQGNEKLFF
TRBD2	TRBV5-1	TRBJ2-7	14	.	TGCGCCCGCAGCGGAACCGGCGGCGGGGGGGAGCAGTACTTC	CARSGTGGGGEQYF
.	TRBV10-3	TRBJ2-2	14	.	TGTGCCATCAGGGGGAGACAGAACACCGGGGAGCTGTTTTTT	CAIRGRQNTGELFF
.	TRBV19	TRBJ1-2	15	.	TGTGCCAGTAGCAAACAAACAGGGTCGACCTATGGCTACACCTTC	CASSKQTGSTYGYTF
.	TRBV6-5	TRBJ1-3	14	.	TGTGCCAGCAGTTACGGGACAAGTGGAAACACCATATATTTT	CASSYGTSGNTIYF
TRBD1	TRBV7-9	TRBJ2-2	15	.	TGTGCCAGCAGCTTGTGGACAGGGATCACCGGGGAGCTGTTTTTT	CASSLWTGITGELFF
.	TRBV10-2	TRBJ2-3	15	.	TGCGCCAGCAGTGATAGGGGGTTTGGCACAGATACGCAGTATTTT	CASSDRGFGTDTQYF
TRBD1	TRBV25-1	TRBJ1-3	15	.	TGTGCCAGCAGTGAAGACAGGGGGAGAGGAAACACCATATATTTT	CASSEDRGRGNTIYF
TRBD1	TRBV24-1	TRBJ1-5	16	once	TGTGCCACCAGTGCCAGGGGGACGGCCAGGGGCCAGCCCCAGCATTTT	CATSARGTARGQPQHF
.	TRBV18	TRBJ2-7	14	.	TGTGCCAGCTCACCGGACACTCTCTCCTACGAGCAGTACTTC	CASSPDTLSYEQYF
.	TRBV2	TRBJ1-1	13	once	TGTGCCAGCAGTGAAGCGCTTCGGGAGGGAGCTTTCTTT	CASSEALREGAFF
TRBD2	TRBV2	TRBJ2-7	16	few	TGTGCCAGCAGTGAATTGCCTAGCGGGAGACGGTACGAGCAGTACTTC	CASSELPSGRRYEQYF
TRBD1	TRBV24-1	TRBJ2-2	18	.	TGTGCCACCAGTGATTACCTCGGGACAGTATCGAACACCGGGGAGCTGTTTTTT	CATSDYLGTVSNTGELFF
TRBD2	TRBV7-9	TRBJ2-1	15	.	TGTGCCAGCAGCTTAGGGACTAGCGGAGACAATGAGCAGTTCTTC	CASSLGTSGDNEQFF
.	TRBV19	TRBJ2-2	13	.	TGTGCCAGTAGTTTTACTATGACCGGGGAGCTGTTTTTT	CASSFTMTGELFF
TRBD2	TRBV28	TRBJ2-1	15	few	TGTGCCAGCAGCTATAGCGGGAGAAGTACGGGTGAGCAGTTCTTC	CASSYSGRSTGEQFF